The text below deals with one TCR beta chain. Participants in the exposed group had met a COVID-19 case in the 2 weeks before joining the study. This CDR3 has 13 amino acids. Germline V CDR1 and CDR2: GTSNPN, SVGIG (reference sequence). Trimming shortened V by 2 bases and J by 3 bases, and 7 bases separated the two germline ends. This sample was included in a study of blood T cell repertoires in COVID-19. Whole-study context: Samples of COVID-19 (acute and convalescent) were obtained from the United States, Italy and Spain.

Produced via immunoSEQ multiplex PCR; TCRdb's table is partial and in-frame only. Here the sample spans around 330,000 clones, less than 85% being singletons. The TCR comes from a woman under 40 who had been exposed to COVID-19. The sample consisted of PBMCs or T cells enriched from blood (not recorded which). This chain joins TRBV30 and TRBJ2-2; no clear D. The CDR3 DNA reads TGTGCCTGGAGTATAGGAGACACCGGGGAGCTGTTTTTT. Protein: CAWSIGDTGELFF.